This T cell receptor beta chain stems from a study of metastatic and nonmetastatic thyroid tumors. Study overall: From malignant and benign thyroid patients, repertoires in blood and in tumor or nodule tissue were compared. Study-level findings and limits: Patients with malignant thyroid tumors reportedly had significantly higher TCR beta diversity than those with benign nodules, in blood and tumor.

CDR1 SGHAT and CDR2 FQDESV come from the germline V gene (reference sequence). This CDR3 spans 17 amino acids. Each patient came to thyroid surgery without any prior treatment (of any kind). Per the original methods: The study's classifier, a distant-metastasis tool for papillary thyroid cancer, was built using CDR3 differences across clinicopathological groups. TCRdb re-called the PCR reads through MiXCR. Clone size and V and J calls follow TCRdb, not the original study. The sample comprises about 93,000 clones, roughly 13% of which are singletons, and 10% to 12% rests with the top ten. Concerning this clone: Its antigen is unknown. The junction differs from germline at one of its ends, possibly a read error.

V usage is TRBV11-1 and J usage is TRBJ2-7; 7 positions match TRBD1. The TCR originated in a female donor with papillary thyroid cancer or a benign thyroid nodule (not recorded which). Some clones in this sample may be carry-over from other donors' samples. The sample comprised blood. CDR3 DNA sequence: TGTGCCGGCAGTCGAATACCCGGACAGGATGAGGCTCACGAGCAGTACTTC. Its protein is CAGSRIPGQDEAHEQYF.